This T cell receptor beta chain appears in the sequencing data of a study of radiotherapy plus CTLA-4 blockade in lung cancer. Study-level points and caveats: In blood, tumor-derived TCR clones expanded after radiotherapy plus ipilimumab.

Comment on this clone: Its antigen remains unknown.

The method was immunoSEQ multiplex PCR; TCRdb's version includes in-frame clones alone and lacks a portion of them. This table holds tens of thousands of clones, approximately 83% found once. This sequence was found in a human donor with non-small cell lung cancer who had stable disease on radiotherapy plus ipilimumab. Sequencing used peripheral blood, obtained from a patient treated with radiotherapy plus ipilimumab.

The CDR3 DNA is TGTGCCAGCAGCGGGATGTTCGGGGAGCTGTTTTTT. Translated: CASSGMFGELFF. This sequence joins TRBV9 and TRBJ2-2; D uncertain. Germline V lookup: CDR1 SGDLS, CDR2 YYNGEE. The V end was cut by 3 bases, the J end by 7 bases, with 7 bases between. The CDR3 is made up of 12 amino acids.